These 10 T cell receptor beta chains originate from one sample sequenced in a study of neoadjuvant anti-PD-1 for oral cavity cancer. The time point: after neoadjuvant nivolumab, at surgical resection. TCRdb keeps only in-frame clones here, not all; method: immunoSEQ multiplex PCR. The table shows about 12,000 clones, with around 70% occurring only once. The sample in question was PBMCs, obtained after nivolumab (anti-PD-1) treatment. The receptors were gathered from a person aged 35-80 years with oral cavity squamous cell carcinoma.

This clone was recorded a few times. The CDR3 region has the DNA TGTGCCAGCAGCCCTGGGACCCAGACAGATACGCAGTATTTT. Protein sequence: CASSPGTQTDTQYF. V usage is TRBV4-2 and J usage is TRBJ2-3; D tentatively fits TRBD1 or TRBD2 (5 bases each). CDR1 is LGHNA, CDR2 YNFKEQ, per germline. CDR3 length: 14 amino acids. The ends were cut back, 4 bases at V and 3 bases at J, with 11 bases in the middle.

This chain connects TRBV2 to TRBJ2-2; D not resolved. The CDR3 runs 13 residues. The germline V gene has CDR1 SNHLY and CDR2 FYNNEI. V was clipped by 7 bases and J by 4 bases, with 10 bases between them. Written as DNA, the CDR3 is TGTGCCAGCAACCCACCCTTCACCGGGGAGCTGTTTTTT. This sequence encodes CASNPPFTGELFF.

The gene calls are TRBV12-5 and TRBJ2-7; D is possibly TRBD1 or TRBD2 (6 bases each). The CDR3 is made up of 15 amino acids. Between the trimmed V and J ends, which lost 0 bases and 2 bases, there was a span of 11 bases. CDR1 LGHNT and CDR2 FRNRAP come from the germline V gene. The CDR3 sequence is CASGLVGGIAYEQYF. CDR3 in DNA: TGTGCTAGTGGTTTGGTAGGGGGGATCGCCTACGAGCAGTACTTC.

This chain uses TRBV30 with TRBJ1-4; no reliable D call. Trimming removed 2 bases at V and 1 base at J, with 14 bases between. In germline, CDR1 is GTSNPN, CDR2 SVGIG (reference sequence). This CDR3 is 16 amino acids long. The CDR3 DNA reads TGTGCCTGGAGTCGGATGGATGCGGGAACTAATGAAAAACTGTTTTTT. As protein: CAWSRMDAGTNEKLFF. Full variable domain (outside the CDR3, taken from reference TRBV30 and TRBJ1-4): SQTIHQWPATLVQPVGSPLSLECTVEGTSNPNLYWYRQAAGRGLQLLFYSVGIGQISSEVPQNLSASRPQDRQFILSSKKLLLSDSGFYLCAWSRMDAGTNEKLFFGSGTQLSVL.

V is TRBV18 and J is TRBJ1-3, with 8 bases fitting TRBD1. The germline V gene has CDR1 KGHSH and CDR2 LQKENI. This CDR3 is 16 amino acids long. V shed 3 bases, J shed 4 bases, and the junction held 8 bases outside the gene matches. The chain's CDR3 is CASSPSGQGSGNTIYF. For the CDR3, the DNA is TGTGCCAGCTCACCCTCCGGACAGGGATCGGGAAACACCATATATTTT.

The chain uses TRBV5-4 and TRBJ1-3, with 8 positions matching TRBD1. The CDR3 runs to 15 residues. The V gene end was trimmed by 2 bases and the J gene end by 2 bases; junction bases not matched to a gene: 3. Germline V gene sequence: CDR1 SGHNT, CDR2 YYREEE (reference sequence). The CDR3 region is CASSFQQGAGNTIYF. CDR3 in DNA: TGTGCCAGCAGCTTCCAACAGGGGGCTGGAAACACCATATATTTT.

V gene TRBV29-1 combines with J gene TRBJ2-1; 12 bases line up with TRBD2. Trimming removed 6 bases from V and 5 bases from J; junction bases left unmatched: 5. The CDR3 contains 14 residues. Per the germline V gene, CDR1 is SQVTM and CDR2 is ANQGSEA. As DNA, the CDR3 is TGCAGCGTCTGGACTAGCGGGATTAACAATGAGCAGTTCTTC. This encodes CSVWTSGINNEQFF.

This chain connects TRBV6-5 to TRBJ2-3; 7 nucleotides line up with TRBD2. Germline V gives CDR1 MNHEY, CDR2 SVGAGI. The CDR3 is 15 amino acids. V lost 5 bases and J lost 1; bases outside the gene matches: 6. CDR3 region: CASSRGRVGTDTQYF. The CDR3 nucleotides read TGTGCCAGCAGTCGAGGGAGGGTTGGCACAGATACGCAGTATTTT.

This clone has a handful of counts. This chain connects TRBV1 to TRBJ1-2; the table's D call of TRBD1 was not tested on the DNA. TRBV1 is a known pseudogene. CDR3 length equals 15 residues. The CDR3 nucleotides read TGCACCAGCAGCCAAGATTCTGGACATAACTATGGCTACACCTTC. Protein product: CTSSQDSGHNYGYTF.

The chain uses TRBV6-1 and TRBJ1-1, with unresolved D. The CDR3 consists of 12 residues. Trimming took 7 bases from V and 11 from J, leaving 17 bases between them. The germline gives CDR1 MNHNS, CDR2 SASEGT. This CDR3 reads CASISLTWDAFF. The CDR3 nucleotides read TGTGCCAGCATTAGTCTCACCTGGGATGCTTTCTTT.